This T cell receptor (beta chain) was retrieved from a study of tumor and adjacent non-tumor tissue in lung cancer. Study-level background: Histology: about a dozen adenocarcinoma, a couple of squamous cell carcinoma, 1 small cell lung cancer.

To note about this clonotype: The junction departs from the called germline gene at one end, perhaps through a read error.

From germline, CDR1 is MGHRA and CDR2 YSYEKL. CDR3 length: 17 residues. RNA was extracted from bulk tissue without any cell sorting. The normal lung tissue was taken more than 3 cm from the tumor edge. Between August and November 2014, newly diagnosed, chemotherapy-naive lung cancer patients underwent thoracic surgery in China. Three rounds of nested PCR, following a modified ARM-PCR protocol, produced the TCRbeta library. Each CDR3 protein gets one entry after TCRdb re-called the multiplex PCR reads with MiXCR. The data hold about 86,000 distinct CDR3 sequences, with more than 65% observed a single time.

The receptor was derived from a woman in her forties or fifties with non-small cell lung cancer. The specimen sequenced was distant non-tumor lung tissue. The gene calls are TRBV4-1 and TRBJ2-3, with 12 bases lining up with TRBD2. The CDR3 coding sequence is TGCGCCAACAGCCAAGGAGTAACTAGCGGGAGGTCAGATACGCAGTATTTT. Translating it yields CANSQGVTSGRSDTQYF.